This TCR beta chain was observed in a study of response to subunit inactivated influenza vaccine (dated by TCRdb to 2017 to 2018). About the full investigation: Deep quantitative T cell receptor repertoire profiling was used in the study to track responses to a trivalent subunit inactivated influenza vaccine.

The library was obtained by RT-PCR. Sequencing used an Illumina HiSeq 2500. The public reads were reprocessed in TCRdb via fastp at Q25 and MiXCR, keeping in-frame beta chains. Rows are unified per CDR3 protein, each entry keeping the most common DNA and genes. Recorded for this sample are 500,000 to 750,000 distinct CDR3 sequences; 11% to 15% of them occurred a single time. Roughly 10% of the sample lies in the top ten. Results and caveats for the whole study, not just this receptor: According to the authors, only a limited number of new T cells may be recruited by each seasonal influenza vaccination.

V is reduced by 0 bases and J by 6 bases, leaving a spacing of 8 bases between them. The CDR3 starts with the cysteine, ends with the phenylalanine, and has 13 residues. Only CDR3 DNA remains: 39 bases, in frame from the first base. Reading the germline V gene gives CDR1 MNHEY and CDR2 SVGAGI. About this clonotype: Its antigen remains unidentified. Per-nucleotide qualities are absent, and no much larger clonotype sits a single base away.

The sequencing here drew on PBMCs from blood, taken 11 to 12 days after vaccination. Rearrangement joined TRBV6-5 to TRBJ2-5; the D gene is not confidently resolved. This receptor was identified in a man between 50 and 59 years old who received an inactivated influenza vaccine. Donor details come from another sample of the same person, matched by shared clones. The CDR3 here reads CASSYSPRQTQYF. In nucleotide form, the sequence is TGTGCCAGCAGTTACTCCCCTCGGCAGACCCAGTACTTC.